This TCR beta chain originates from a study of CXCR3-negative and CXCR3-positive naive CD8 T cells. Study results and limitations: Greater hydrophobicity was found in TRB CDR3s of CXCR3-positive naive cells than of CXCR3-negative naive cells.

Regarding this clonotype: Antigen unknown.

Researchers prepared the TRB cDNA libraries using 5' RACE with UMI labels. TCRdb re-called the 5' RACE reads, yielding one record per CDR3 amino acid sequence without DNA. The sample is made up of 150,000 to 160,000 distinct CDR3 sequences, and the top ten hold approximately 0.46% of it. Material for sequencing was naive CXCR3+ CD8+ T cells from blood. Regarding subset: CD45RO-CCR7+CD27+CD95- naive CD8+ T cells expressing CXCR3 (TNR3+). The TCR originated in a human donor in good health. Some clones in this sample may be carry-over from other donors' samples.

The CDR3 loop reads CSVASTAGYTF. V and J are TRBV29-1 and TRBJ1-2. This CDR3 has 11 amino acids. Looked up from germline, CDR1 is SQVTM and CDR2 is ANQGSEA.